This T cell receptor (beta chain) was identified during a study of blood T cell repertoires in COVID-19. Study overall: The samples span acute and convalescent COVID-19 from the United States, Italy and Spain. Nucleic acid was either cDNA or gDNA, and it came from T cells, B-cell-depleted T cells, or PBMCs.

Authors' data handling: The assay estimated nucleated cells by amplifying reference gene primers. Sequencing was performed with immunoSEQ multiplex PCR; in TCRdb, only in-frame clones are kept and a portion is missing. That table is the source of V, J and clone size, and D and trimming were worked out from the DNA. Of 48,000 or so clones listed, 85% to 90% are singletons. This CDR3 is built from 16 residues. Germline V CDR1 and CDR2: SGHNT, YYREEE (reference sequence). J was trimmed by 6 bases and V by 0 bases; bases with no gene match: 4. The material sequenced was peripheral blood. This TCR came from a woman aged 60-75 years with acute or convalescent COVID-19. The rearrangement links TRBV5-4 to TRBJ2-2; 11 bases are a match to TRBD2. Here the CDR3 DNA reads TGTGCCAGCAGCTTGGAGTTAGCGGGAGGGCCCGGGGAGCTGTTTTTT. Translation gives CASSLELAGGPGELFF.